Listed below are T cell receptor beta chains from one sample, sequenced in a study of shared clonotypes between healthy human individuals. Profiled with immunoSEQ multiplex PCR; TCRdb holds only in-frame clones, not every one. Among 2 million to 2.5 million clones listed, 85% to 95% were seen once. The sample taken for sequencing was naive CD8+ T cells from PBMCs. Receptors were obtained from a young man in good health. Some clones in this sample may be carry-over from other donors' samples. Both conserved end residues are part of each CDR3. The order of the fields is D gene, V gene, clone size, J gene, CDR3 DNA, CDR3 protein. D genes are given only for firm matches. Not every row has a clone size; where given, it reads once, few, many or a size class.

D gene: NA
V gene: TRBV4-1
clone size: NA
J gene: TRBJ2-7
CDR3 DNA: TGCGCCAGCAGCCAAGATCCGCGTACTTCCTCCTACGAGCAGTACTTC
CDR3 protein: CASSQDPRTSSYEQYF

D gene: TRBD2
V gene: TRBV18
clone size: NA
J gene: TRBJ2-3
CDR3 DNA: TGTGCCAGCTCACCGCAAGGGACTAGCGGCACAGATACGCAGTATTTT
CDR3 protein: CASSPQGTSGTDTQYF

D gene: NA
V gene: TRBV6-1
clone size: NA
J gene: TRBJ1-2
CDR3 DNA: TGTGCCAGCAGTGAATTTAGAACTAACTATGGCTACACCTTC
CDR3 protein: CASSEFRTNYGYTF

D gene: NA
V gene: TRBV7-9
clone size: NA
J gene: TRBJ2-1
CDR3 DNA: TGTGCCAGCAGCTTAGAGGTGCAGTTCTTC
CDR3 protein: CASSLEVQFF

D gene: NA
V gene: TRBV19
clone size: NA
J gene: TRBJ1-3
CDR3 DNA: TGTGCCAGTAGCCCCGACAGGAGCTCTGGAAACACCATATATTTT
CDR3 protein: CASSPDRSSGNTIYF

D gene: TRBD2
V gene: TRBV28
clone size: NA
J gene: TRBJ2-2
CDR3 DNA: TGTGCCAGCAGCTCTTACCGGCTAGCGGGTGGACACACCGGGGAGCTGTTTTTT
CDR3 protein: CASSSYRLAGGHTGELFF

D gene: NA
V gene: TRBV28
clone size: NA
J gene: TRBJ2-1
CDR3 DNA: TGTGCCAGCAGGACTGGTTCGGGGTACTACAATGAGCAGTTCTTC
CDR3 protein: CASRTGSGYYNEQFF

D gene: NA
V gene: TRBV9
clone size: NA
J gene: TRBJ2-1
CDR3 DNA: TGTGCCAGCAGCAATCCACAACAGGGCCAGCGTATGAGCTCCTACAATGAGCAGTTCTTC
CDR3 protein: CASSNPQQGQRMSSYNEQFF

D gene: NA
V gene: TRBV28
clone size: NA
J gene: TRBJ1-5
CDR3 DNA: TGTGCCAGCAGTTTATACCAGGGGACGTCGAGCAATCAGCCCCAGCATTTT
CDR3 protein: CASSLYQGTSSNQPQHF

D gene: TRBD1
V gene: TRBV4-3
clone size: NA
J gene: TRBJ2-7
CDR3 DNA: TGCGCCAGCAGCCAAGATTCAAGGACAGGGGGCTACGAGCAGTACTTC
CDR3 protein: CASSQDSRTGGYEQYF

D gene: NA
V gene: TRBV7-9
clone size: NA
J gene: TRBJ2-2
CDR3 DNA: TGTGCCAGCAACCGCGGGACACCTAACACCGGGGAGCTGTTTTTT
CDR3 protein: CASNRGTPNTGELFF

D gene: NA
V gene: TRBV27
clone size: NA
J gene: TRBJ2-1
CDR3 DNA: TGTGCCAGCAGTTTGTTGGTCCGGCGGGGCGTTGTCTACAATGAGCAGTTCTTC
CDR3 protein: CASSLLVRRGVVYNEQFF

D gene: NA
V gene: TRBV27
clone size: NA
J gene: TRBJ1-1
CDR3 DNA: TGTGCCAGCAGTTTTTTCTCGGGAGAGAACACTGAAGCTTTCTTT
CDR3 protein: CASSFFSGENTEAFF

D gene: NA
V gene: TRBV7-8
clone size: once
J gene: TRBJ2-7
CDR3 DNA: TGTGCCAGCAGCTTTGGGCTGGGTGACGAGCAGTACTTC
CDR3 protein: CASSFGLGDEQYF

D gene: TRBD1
V gene: TRBV6-4
clone size: NA
J gene: TRBJ1-2
CDR3 DNA: TGTGCCAGCAGCGCCTCCGGGACAGGGGTAAGAGGAGGCTACACCTTC
CDR3 protein: CASSASGTGVRGGYTF

D gene: NA
V gene: TRBV6-5
clone size: NA
J gene: TRBJ1-2
CDR3 DNA: TGTGCCAGCAGTTACGCGGATACCTATGGCTACACCTTC
CDR3 protein: CASSYADTYGYTF

D gene: TRBD2
V gene: TRBV29-1
clone size: NA
J gene: TRBJ2-1
CDR3 DNA: TGCAGCGTCCGAGGCCGTAGCGGGAGTCTCTGGAATGAGCAGTTCTTC
CDR3 protein: CSVRGRSGSLWNEQFF

D gene: NA
V gene: TRBV13
clone size: NA
J gene: TRBJ2-5
CDR3 DNA: TGTGCCAGCAGCCCCGGAGGCCTAGAGGAGACCCAGTACTTC
CDR3 protein: CASSPGGLEETQYF

D gene: NA
V gene: TRBV5-5
clone size: once
J gene: TRBJ2-7
CDR3 DNA: TGTGCCAGCAGCTTGATACAGGGAGGGAGCTACGAGCAGTACTTC
CDR3 protein: CASSLIQGGSYEQYF

D gene: TRBD2
V gene: TRBV27
clone size: NA
J gene: TRBJ2-1
CDR3 DNA: TGTGCCAGCAGTGGAATACGCGGGGGTGAGCAGTTCTTC
CDR3 protein: CASSGIRGGEQFF

D gene: NA
V gene: TRBV5-1
clone size: NA
J gene: TRBJ2-7
CDR3 DNA: TGCGCCAGCAGCTTTGGCCAACTCTACGAGCAGTACTTC
CDR3 protein: CASSFGQLYEQYF

D gene: NA
V gene: TRBV11-2
clone size: NA
J gene: TRBJ1-4
CDR3 DNA: TGTGCCAGCAGCTTAGAGGCAGGGATGGTTAATGAAAAACTGTTTTTT
CDR3 protein: CASSLEAGMVNEKLFF

D gene: NA
V gene: TRBV9
clone size: NA
J gene: TRBJ2-1
CDR3 DNA: TGTGCCAGCAGCGGACACTCGGGGAATGAGCAGTTCTTC
CDR3 protein: CASSGHSGNEQFF

D gene: NA
V gene: TRBV6-5
clone size: NA
J gene: TRBJ1-1
CDR3 DNA: TGTGCCAGCAGTCCTATTGGGGACACTGAAGCTTTCTTT
CDR3 protein: CASSPIGDTEAFF

D gene: TRBD2
V gene: TRBV27
clone size: NA
J gene: TRBJ2-3
CDR3 DNA: TGTGCCAGCAGTTTATACCCAGCGGGAGAGGGGACAGATACGCAGTATTTT
CDR3 protein: CASSLYPAGEGTDTQYF

D gene: NA
V gene: TRBV5-1
clone size: NA
J gene: TRBJ1-2
CDR3 DNA: TGCGCCAGCATGGGTTCGGGGGCGAAGGGGTATGGCTACACCTTC
CDR3 protein: CASMGSGAKGYGYTF

D gene: NA
V gene: TRBV19
clone size: NA
J gene: TRBJ2-7
CDR3 DNA: TGTGCCAGTAGTATTTACACAGGGAGATCCTACGAGCAGTACTTC
CDR3 protein: CASSIYTGRSYEQYF

D gene: NA
V gene: TRBV7-9
clone size: NA
J gene: TRBJ2-7
CDR3 DNA: TGTGCCAGCAGCTTTTCGGACGGGGACGAGCAGTACTTC
CDR3 protein: CASSFSDGDEQYF

D gene: TRBD2
V gene: TRBV12-5
clone size: NA
J gene: TRBJ2-3
CDR3 DNA: TGTGCTAGTGGAATAGCGGGGTCTAGCACAGATACGCAGTATTTT
CDR3 protein: CASGIAGSSTDTQYF

D gene: NA
V gene: TRBV10-3
clone size: few
J gene: TRBJ2-7
CDR3 DNA: TGTGCCATCAGTGAAGGGGTCGAGCAGTACTTC
CDR3 protein: CAISEGVEQYF

D gene: TRBD1
V gene: TRBV29-1
clone size: few
J gene: TRBJ1-1
CDR3 DNA: TGCAGCGTTCGGACAGGGAACACTGAAGCTTTCTTT
CDR3 protein: CSVRTGNTEAFF

D gene: NA
V gene: TRBV25-1
clone size: NA
J gene: TRBJ2-1
CDR3 DNA: TGTGCCAGCAGACTCGGACATATCAATGAGCAGTTCTTC
CDR3 protein: CASRLGHINEQFF

D gene: TRBD2
V gene: TRBV28
clone size: NA
J gene: TRBJ2-4
CDR3 DNA: TGTGCCAGCAGGGGACTAGCGGAACTAGCCAAAAACATTCAGTACTTC
CDR3 protein: CASRGLAELAKNIQYF

D gene: NA
V gene: TRBV4-3
clone size: once
J gene: TRBJ1-1
CDR3 DNA: TGCGCCAGCAAAGGGGGGGGGAACACTGAAGCTTTCTTT
CDR3 protein: CASKGGGNTEAFF

D gene: NA
V gene: TRBV7-6
clone size: NA
J gene: TRBJ2-3
CDR3 DNA: TGTGCCAGCAGCCCGACGACAGCGGGTACCACAGATACGCAGTATTTT
CDR3 protein: CASSPTTAGTTDTQYF

D gene: TRBD2
V gene: TRBV27
clone size: NA
J gene: TRBJ2-3
CDR3 DNA: TGTGCCAGCAGCCTCCGGGGGCCCAGCGGGAGGGCTACAGATACGCAGTATTTT
CDR3 protein: CASSLRGPSGRATDTQYF

D gene: NA
V gene: TRBV5-6
clone size: NA
J gene: TRBJ2-5
CDR3 DNA: TGTGCCAGCAGCTTGAGACCCGGCAAGACCCAGTACTTC
CDR3 protein: CASSLRPGKTQYF

D gene: TRBD2
V gene: TRBV7-2
clone size: NA
J gene: TRBJ2-7
CDR3 DNA: TGTGCCAGCAGCTACGGACTAGTCCCCTACGAGCAGTACTTC
CDR3 protein: CASSYGLVPYEQYF

D gene: NA
V gene: TRBV11-2
clone size: NA
J gene: TRBJ1-1
CDR3 DNA: TGTGCCAGCAGCTCGTGGGGGGCTAGGAACACTGAAGCTTTCTTT
CDR3 protein: CASSSWGARNTEAFF

D gene: TRBD1
V gene: TRBV15
clone size: NA
J gene: TRBJ2-7
CDR3 DNA: TGTGCCACCGCCGGGACAGAGGACGACGAGCAGTACTTC
CDR3 protein: CATAGTEDDEQYF

D gene: TRBD2
V gene: TRBV9
clone size: NA
J gene: TRBJ2-2
CDR3 DNA: TGTGCCAGCAGCGTAAGGGCGGGAGGGCCGGAGGGGGAGCTGTTTTTT
CDR3 protein: CASSVRAGGPEGELFF

D gene: NA
V gene: TRBV27
clone size: NA
J gene: TRBJ1-2
CDR3 DNA: TGTGCCAGCAGTTTCCCGGGGTACTATGGCTACACCTTC
CDR3 protein: CASSFPGYYGYTF

D gene: NA
V gene: TRBV28
clone size: NA
J gene: TRBJ2-3
CDR3 DNA: TGTGCCAGCAGCGCACCCCAGCTGGTTATTGTTTTGGGGTATTTGGATACGCAGTATTTT
CDR3 protein: CASSAPQLVIVLGYLDTQYF

D gene: TRBD1
V gene: TRBV19
clone size: NA
J gene: TRBJ1-2
CDR3 DNA: TGTGCCAGTAGTATAGGTCCAGGGGGCGACTATGGCTACACCTTC
CDR3 protein: CASSIGPGGDYGYTF

D gene: TRBD2
V gene: TRBV5-5
clone size: NA
J gene: TRBJ2-7
CDR3 DNA: TGTGCCAGCAGCTCTCGAGCGGGAGCCTACGAGCAGTACTTC
CDR3 protein: CASSSRAGAYEQYF

D gene: NA
V gene: TRBV28
clone size: once
J gene: TRBJ1-2
CDR3 DNA: TGTGCCAGCAGCCTAGCAGACAGCTACTATGGCTACACCTTC
CDR3 protein: CASSLADSYYGYTF

D gene: NA
V gene: TRBV30
clone size: few
J gene: TRBJ1-1
CDR3 DNA: TGTGCCTGGACCCTCGGGGGGGGCACTGAAGCTTTCTTT
CDR3 protein: CAWTLGGGTEAFF

D gene: NA
V gene: TRBV28
clone size: NA
J gene: TRBJ2-7
CDR3 DNA: TGTGCCAGCAGGCGAACCTCCTACGAGCAGTACTTC
CDR3 protein: CASRRTSYEQYF

D gene: NA
V gene: TRBV28
clone size: once
J gene: TRBJ1-3
CDR3 DNA: TGTGCCAGCAGTTTACTATTTGGCGGAAACACCATATATTTT
CDR3 protein: CASSLLFGGNTIYF

D gene: TRBD2
V gene: TRBV7-9
clone size: NA
J gene: TRBJ2-1
CDR3 DNA: TGTGCCAGCAGTCGAGGTCGGCAGGGAGGGGATGAGCAGTTCTTC
CDR3 protein: CASSRGRQGGDEQFF

D gene: TRBD2
V gene: TRBV5-1
clone size: NA
J gene: TRBJ2-2
CDR3 DNA: TGCGCCAGCAGCCCACTAGCGGGAGGGGCCGGGGAGCTGTTTTTT
CDR3 protein: CASSPLAGGAGELFF

D gene: NA
V gene: TRBV15
clone size: NA
J gene: TRBJ1-2
CDR3 DNA: TGTGCCACCAGCGGGGACGGGGCCCTGAACTATGGCTACACCTTC
CDR3 protein: CATSGDGALNYGYTF

D gene: TRBD1
V gene: TRBV7-9
clone size: NA
J gene: TRBJ1-1
CDR3 DNA: TGTGCCAGCAGCTTAGGGACAGGGGCGGCTTTCTTT
CDR3 protein: CASSLGTGAAFF

D gene: NA
V gene: TRBV9
clone size: once
J gene: TRBJ2-1
CDR3 DNA: TGTGCCAGCAGCGTAGAAGCGCCCAATGAGCAGTTCTTC
CDR3 protein: CASSVEAPNEQFF

D gene: TRBD1
V gene: TRBV27
clone size: NA
J gene: TRBJ2-7
CDR3 DNA: TGTGCCAGCAGTTCGTCCGGGACAGGGTTGACCCCCTACGAGCAGTACTTC
CDR3 protein: CASSSSGTGLTPYEQYF

D gene: NA
V gene: TRBV29-1
clone size: NA
J gene: TRBJ2-7
CDR3 DNA: TGCAGCGTTGAAGATCGACAGACCCTCTCCTACGAGCAGTACTTC
CDR3 protein: CSVEDRQTLSYEQYF

D gene: NA
V gene: TRBV2
clone size: NA
J gene: TRBJ2-3
CDR3 DNA: TGTGCCAGCAGTGACCTGAATTTTAGCACAGATACGCAGTATTTT
CDR3 protein: CASSDLNFSTDTQYF

D gene: NA
V gene: TRBV28
clone size: NA
J gene: TRBJ1-2
CDR3 DNA: TGTGCCAGCAGTCCCCCCCGGGGGTACTATGGCTACACCTTC
CDR3 protein: CASSPPRGYYGYTF